This T cell receptor (beta chain) appears in the sequencing data of a study of cytomegalovirus exposure and HLA in healthy donors. The germline CDR1 and CDR2 sequences are MNHNS and SASEGT. V trimming: 5 bases; J trimming: 2 bases; junction bases outside the gene matches: 3. This CDR3 spans 15 amino acids. Study-level findings and limits: What TCR beta sequences reportedly achieved was accurate prediction of HLA-A and HLA-B alleles in most subjects.

A note on this clone: Its antigen is not identified.

With 60 Vbeta and 13 Jbeta primers, the PCR was carried out. TCRdb's copy holds only in-frame clones and misses some; the assay was immunoSEQ multiplex PCR. The data hold some 130,000 clones, with roughly 80% observed a single time. The V gene is TRBV6-1, the J gene TRBJ1-6, with 7 bases aligning to TRBD1. The sample consisted of PBMCs. This receptor was taken from a young man in good health and CMV-seronegative. The CDR3 DNA reads TGTGCCAGCAGTATACAGGGGCCCTATAATTCACCCCTCCACTTT. Translation gives CASSIQGPYNSPLHF.